This entry is about one T cell receptor beta chain. The entry originates in a study of blood T cell repertoires in COVID-19. CDR1 is SGHRS, CDR2 YFSETQ, per germline. The V end lost 6 bases, the J end lost 9 bases, and 13 bases lay between the germline ends. The CDR3 totals 13 residues. The method was immunoSEQ multiplex PCR; TCRdb's version includes in-frame clones alone and lacks a portion of them. The sample has approximately 300,000 clones; roughly 87% are singletons. This receptor was taken from a man between 18 and 35 years old with active or convalescent COVID-19. This sequence joins TRBV5-1 and TRBJ1-6; a weak D match, TRBD1 (6 bases). Sequencing used peripheral blood. CDR3 amino acids: CASTGTPGSPLHF. For the CDR3, the DNA is TGCGCCAGCACCGGGACACCGGGTTCACCCCTCCACTTT.